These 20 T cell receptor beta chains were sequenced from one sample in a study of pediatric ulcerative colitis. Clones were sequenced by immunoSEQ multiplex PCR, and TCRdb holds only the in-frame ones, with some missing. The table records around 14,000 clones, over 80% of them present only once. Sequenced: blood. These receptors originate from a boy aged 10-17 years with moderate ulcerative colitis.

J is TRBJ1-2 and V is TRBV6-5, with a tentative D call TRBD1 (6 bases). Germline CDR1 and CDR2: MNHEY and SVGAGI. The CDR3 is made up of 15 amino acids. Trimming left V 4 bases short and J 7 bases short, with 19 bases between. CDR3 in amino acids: CASSSLPTGSVGYTF. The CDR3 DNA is TGTGCCAGCAGTTCCCTACCAACAGGGTCGGTTGGCTACACCTTC.

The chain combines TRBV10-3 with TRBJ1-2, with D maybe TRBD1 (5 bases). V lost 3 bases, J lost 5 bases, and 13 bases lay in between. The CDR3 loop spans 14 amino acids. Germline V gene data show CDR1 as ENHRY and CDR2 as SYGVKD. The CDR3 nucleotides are TGTGCCATCAGTGACCAGGGCAGTGGGTATGGCTACACCTTC. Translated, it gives CAISDQGSGYGYTF.

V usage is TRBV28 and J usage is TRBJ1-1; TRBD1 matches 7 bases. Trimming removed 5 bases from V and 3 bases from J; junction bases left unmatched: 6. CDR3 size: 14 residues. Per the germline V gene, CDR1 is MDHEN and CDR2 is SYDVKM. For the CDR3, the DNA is TGTGCCAGCAGTCAAAGAGACAGGGACACTGAAGCTTTCTTT. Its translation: CASSQRDRDTEAFF.

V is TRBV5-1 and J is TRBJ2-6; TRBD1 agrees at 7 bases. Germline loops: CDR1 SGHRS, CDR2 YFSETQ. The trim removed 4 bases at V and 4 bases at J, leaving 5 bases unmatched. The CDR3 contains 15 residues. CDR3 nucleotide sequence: TGCGCCAGCAGCCCAGACAGGGTCGGGGCCAACGTCCTGACTTTC. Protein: CASSPDRVGANVLTF.

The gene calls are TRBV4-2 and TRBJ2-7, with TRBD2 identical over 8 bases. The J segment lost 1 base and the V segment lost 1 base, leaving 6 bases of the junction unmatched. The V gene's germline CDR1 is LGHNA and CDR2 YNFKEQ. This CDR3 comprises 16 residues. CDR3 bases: TGTGCCAGCAGCCAAGTGACCGGCGGGGGGTCCTACGAGCAGTACTTC. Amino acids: CASSQVTGGGSYEQYF.

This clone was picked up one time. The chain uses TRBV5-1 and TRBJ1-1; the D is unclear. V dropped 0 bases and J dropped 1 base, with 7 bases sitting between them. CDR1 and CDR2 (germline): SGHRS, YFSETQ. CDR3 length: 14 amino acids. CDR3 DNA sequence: TGCGCCAGCAGCTTGGGACACGGGAACACTGAAGCTTTCTTT. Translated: CASSLGHGNTEAFF.

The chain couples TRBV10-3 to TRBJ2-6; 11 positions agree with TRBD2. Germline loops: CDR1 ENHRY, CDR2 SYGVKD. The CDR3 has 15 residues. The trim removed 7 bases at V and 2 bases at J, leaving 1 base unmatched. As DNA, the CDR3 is TGTGCCATCACGACTAGCGGGGCTGGGGCCAACGTCCTGACTTTC. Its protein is CAITTSGAGANVLTF.

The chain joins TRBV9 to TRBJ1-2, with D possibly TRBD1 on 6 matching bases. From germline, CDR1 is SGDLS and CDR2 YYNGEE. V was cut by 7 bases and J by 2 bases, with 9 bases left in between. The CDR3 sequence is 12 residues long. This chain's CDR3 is CASGGGNYGYTF. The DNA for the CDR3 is TGTGCCAGCGGAGGGGGGAACTATGGCTACACCTTC.

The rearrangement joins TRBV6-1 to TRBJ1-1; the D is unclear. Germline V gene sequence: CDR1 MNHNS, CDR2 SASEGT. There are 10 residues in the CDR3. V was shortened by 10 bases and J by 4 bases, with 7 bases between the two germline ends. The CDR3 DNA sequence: TGTGCCACCGGCCGCACTGAAGCTTTCTTT. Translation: CATGRTEAFF.

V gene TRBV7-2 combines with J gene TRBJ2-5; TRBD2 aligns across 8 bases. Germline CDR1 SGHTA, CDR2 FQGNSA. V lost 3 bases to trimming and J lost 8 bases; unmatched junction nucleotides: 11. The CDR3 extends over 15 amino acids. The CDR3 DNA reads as TGTGCCAGCAGCTTTCCAAGCGGGGGTCCCGTTACCCAGTACTTC. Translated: CASSFPSGGPVTQYF.

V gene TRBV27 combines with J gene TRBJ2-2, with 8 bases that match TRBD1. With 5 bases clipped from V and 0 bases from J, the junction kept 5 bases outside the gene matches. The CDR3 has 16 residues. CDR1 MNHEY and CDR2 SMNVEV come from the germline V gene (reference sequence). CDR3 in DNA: TGTGCCAGCAGTGAACCGGACAGGGCGAACACCGGGGAGCTGTTTTTT. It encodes CASSEPDRANTGELFF.

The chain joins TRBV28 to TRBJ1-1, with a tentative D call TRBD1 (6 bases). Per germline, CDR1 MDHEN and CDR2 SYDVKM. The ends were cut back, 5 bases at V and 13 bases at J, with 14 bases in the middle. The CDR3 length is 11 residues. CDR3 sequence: CASSITGRGFF. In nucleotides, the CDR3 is TGTGCCAGCAGTATAACAGGGAGGGGTTTCTTT.

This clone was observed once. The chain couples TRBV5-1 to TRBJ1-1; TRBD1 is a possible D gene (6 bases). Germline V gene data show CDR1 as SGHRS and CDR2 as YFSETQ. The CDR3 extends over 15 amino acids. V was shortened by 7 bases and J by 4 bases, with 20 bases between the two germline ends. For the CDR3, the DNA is TGCGCCAGCTCATCATATACGGGGGGCGTCACTGAAGCTTTCTTT. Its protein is CASSSYTGGVTEAFF.

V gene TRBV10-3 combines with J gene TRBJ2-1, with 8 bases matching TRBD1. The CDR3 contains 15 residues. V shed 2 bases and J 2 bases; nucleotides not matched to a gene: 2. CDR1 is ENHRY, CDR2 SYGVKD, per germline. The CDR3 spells CAISEDRGAYNEQFF. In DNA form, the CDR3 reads TGTGCCATCAGTGAGGACAGGGGAGCCTACAATGAGCAGTTCTTC.

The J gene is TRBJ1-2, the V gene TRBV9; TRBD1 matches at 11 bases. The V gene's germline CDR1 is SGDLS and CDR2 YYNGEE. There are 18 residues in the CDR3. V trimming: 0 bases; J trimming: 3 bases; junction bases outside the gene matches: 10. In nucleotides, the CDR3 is TGTGCCAGCAGCGTAGCTACGGACAGGGGGCTACCCGACTATGGCTACACCTTC. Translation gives CASSVATDRGLPDYGYTF.

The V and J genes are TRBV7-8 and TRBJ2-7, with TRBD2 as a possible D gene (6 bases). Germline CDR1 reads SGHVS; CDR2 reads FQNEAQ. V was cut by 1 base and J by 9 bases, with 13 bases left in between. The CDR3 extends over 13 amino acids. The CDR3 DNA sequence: TGTGCCAGCAGCTTAGAGGGAGGTCCGCCGCAGTACTTC. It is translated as CASSLEGGPPQYF. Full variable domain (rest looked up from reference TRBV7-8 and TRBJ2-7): GAGVSQSPRYKVAKRGQDVALRCDPISGHVSLFWYQQALGQGPEFLTYFQNEAQLDKSGLPSDRFFAERPEGSVSTLKIQRTQQEDSAVYLCASSLEGGPPQYFGPGTRLTVT.

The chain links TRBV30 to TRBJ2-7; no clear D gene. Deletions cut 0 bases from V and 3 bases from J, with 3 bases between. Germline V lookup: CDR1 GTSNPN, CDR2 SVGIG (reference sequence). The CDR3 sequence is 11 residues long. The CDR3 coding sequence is TGTGCCTGGAGTGTGATCTACGAGCAGTACTTC. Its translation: CAWSVIYEQYF. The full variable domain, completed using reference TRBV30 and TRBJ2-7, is SQTIHQWPATLVQPVGSPLSLECTVEGTSNPNLYWYRQAAGRGLQLLFYSVGIGQISSEVPQNLSASRPQDRQFILSSKKLLLSDSGFYLCAWSVIYEQYFGPGTRLTVT.

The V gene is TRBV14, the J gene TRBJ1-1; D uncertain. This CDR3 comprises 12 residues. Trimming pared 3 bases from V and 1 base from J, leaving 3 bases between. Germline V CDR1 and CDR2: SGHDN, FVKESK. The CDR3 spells CASSHGNTEAFF. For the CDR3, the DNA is TGTGCCAGCAGCCATGGGAACACTGAAGCTTTCTTT.

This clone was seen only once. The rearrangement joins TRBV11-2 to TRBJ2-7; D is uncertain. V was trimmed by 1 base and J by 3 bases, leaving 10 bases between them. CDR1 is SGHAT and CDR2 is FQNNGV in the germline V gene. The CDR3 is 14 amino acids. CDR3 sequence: CASSLGRPSYEQYF. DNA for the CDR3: TGTGCCAGCAGCTTAGGGCGCCCGAGCTACGAGCAGTACTTC.

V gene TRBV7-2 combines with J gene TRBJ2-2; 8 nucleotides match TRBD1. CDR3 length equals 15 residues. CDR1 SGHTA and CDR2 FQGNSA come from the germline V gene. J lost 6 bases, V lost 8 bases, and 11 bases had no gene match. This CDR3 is CASRRAGGASGELFF. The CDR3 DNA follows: TGTGCCAGCCGTCGGGCAGGGGGCGCTTCCGGGGAGCTGTTTTTT.